A selection of T cell receptor beta chains follows, all from one sample in a study of beta chain features in type 1 diabetes. Sequenced by immunoSEQ multiplex PCR; TCRdb stores in-frame clones only, minus some. This sample carries 900,000 or so clones, roughly a sixth of them seen once, and the ten largest clones take 0.02% to 0.025%. The source material was naive CD4+ T cells from blood. All receptors derive from a woman younger than 35 in good health. The CDR3 runs from the conserved cysteine through the conserved F or W. Fields, in order: clone size, CDR3 length, J gene, D gene, V gene, CDR3 DNA, CDR3 protein. D genes are given only for firm matches. The listing skips clone size in some rows; elsewhere it reads once, few, many or a size class.

clone_size: NA
cdr3_length: 16
j_call: TRBJ2-3
d_call: TRBD1
v_call: TRBV2
cdr3_nt: TGTGCCAGCAGTGAGCCAGGGGGCAAGAGGGCAGATACGCAGTATTTT
cdr3_aa: CASSEPGGKRADTQYF

clone_size: NA
cdr3_length: 12
j_call: TRBJ1-5
d_call: NA
v_call: TRBV28
cdr3_nt: TGTGCCAGCGCAGGCAGCCATCAGCCCCAGCATTTT
cdr3_aa: CASAGSHQPQHF

clone_size: NA
cdr3_length: 14
j_call: TRBJ2-1
d_call: TRBD1
v_call: TRBV25-1
cdr3_nt: TGTGCCAGCAGTGCCTACCGACAGGGGTATGAGCAGTTCTTC
cdr3_aa: CASSAYRQGYEQFF

clone_size: NA
cdr3_length: 13
j_call: TRBJ2-1
d_call: TRBD2
v_call: TRBV10-3
cdr3_nt: TGTGCCAGCAGTGAAAGCGGGAGAAATGAGCAGTTCTTC
cdr3_aa: CASSESGRNEQFF

clone_size: NA
cdr3_length: 12
j_call: TRBJ1-4
d_call: NA
v_call: TRBV29-1
cdr3_nt: TGCAGCGTCCAGGGAGCCTCTGAAAAACTGTTTTTT
cdr3_aa: CSVQGASEKLFF

clone_size: NA
cdr3_length: 13
j_call: TRBJ1-2
d_call: TRBD1
v_call: TRBV7-9
cdr3_nt: TGTGCCAGCAGCTTACAGGGGGACTATGGCTACACCTTC
cdr3_aa: CASSLQGDYGYTF

clone_size: NA
cdr3_length: 12
j_call: TRBJ2-3
d_call: NA
v_call: TRBV18
cdr3_nt: TGTGCCAGCTCACCAGGGACAGATACGCAGTATTTT
cdr3_aa: CASSPGTDTQYF

clone_size: few
cdr3_length: 12
j_call: TRBJ1-2
d_call: NA
v_call: TRBV6-5
cdr3_nt: TGTGCCAGCAGCCACCTCAGGGATGGCTACACCTTC
cdr3_aa: CASSHLRDGYTF

clone_size: few
cdr3_length: 14
j_call: TRBJ2-5
d_call: TRBD1
v_call: TRBV7-9
cdr3_nt: TGTGCCAGCAGAGATAACAGGGGGCAGGAGACCCAGTACTTC
cdr3_aa: CASRDNRGQETQYF

clone_size: NA
cdr3_length: 11
j_call: TRBJ2-4
d_call: NA
v_call: TRBV6-5
cdr3_nt: TGTGCCATCAGTGATGGGTACTTTCAGTACTTC
cdr3_aa: CAISDGYFQYF

clone_size: few
cdr3_length: 15
j_call: TRBJ1-2
d_call: TRBD1
v_call: TRBV6-6
cdr3_nt: TGTGCCAGCAGTACCGACAGGGTGGTGCTCTATGGCTACACCTTC
cdr3_aa: CASSTDRVVLYGYTF

clone_size: few
cdr3_length: 14
j_call: TRBJ1-4
d_call: TRBD1
v_call: TRBV29-1
cdr3_nt: TGCAGCGTTTCTGGACCGGGACAGGGGGAAAAACTGTTTTTT
cdr3_aa: CSVSGPGQGEKLFF

clone_size: NA
cdr3_length: 12
j_call: TRBJ1-6
d_call: NA
v_call: TRBV18
cdr3_nt: TGTGCCAGCCGCCCTGTGGGGTCACCCCTCCACTTT
cdr3_aa: CASRPVGSPLHF

clone_size: few
cdr3_length: 14
j_call: TRBJ2-7
d_call: TRBD2
v_call: TRBV5-1
cdr3_nt: TGCGCCAGCAGCTTTGGGACTAGCTTCAACGAGCAGTACTTC
cdr3_aa: CASSFGTSFNEQYF

clone_size: few
cdr3_length: 14
j_call: TRBJ2-7
d_call: TRBD2
v_call: TRBV28
cdr3_nt: TGTGCCAGCAGAAGCCTGCGACTAGCGATCGAGCAGTACTTC
cdr3_aa: CASRSLRLAIEQYF

clone_size: few
cdr3_length: 15
j_call: TRBJ2-5
d_call: NA
v_call: TRBV13
cdr3_nt: TGTGCCAGCAGCTTAGGCTCCGGTCTCCAAGAGACCCAGTACTTC
cdr3_aa: CASSLGSGLQETQYF

clone_size: few
cdr3_length: 14
j_call: TRBJ2-1
d_call: NA
v_call: TRBV7-9
cdr3_nt: TGTGCCAGCAGCTTAATTGGGGTAGCCAATGAGCAGTTCTTC
cdr3_aa: CASSLIGVANEQFF

clone_size: few
cdr3_length: 14
j_call: TRBJ2-2
d_call: TRBD1
v_call: TRBV10-3
cdr3_nt: TGTGCCATCAGGAGGGGGCATAGCACCGGGGAGCTGTTTTTT
cdr3_aa: CAIRRGHSTGELFF

clone_size: many
cdr3_length: 14
j_call: TRBJ1-2
d_call: NA
v_call: TRBV13
cdr3_nt: TGTGCCAGCAGCTTAGGCAGGCGTAACTATGGCTACACCTTC
cdr3_aa: CASSLGRRNYGYTF

clone_size: NA
cdr3_length: 15
j_call: TRBJ2-3
d_call: NA
v_call: TRBV7-8
cdr3_nt: TGTGCCAGCAGCTCCCCCGCCGTGCGGGCAGATACGCAGTATTTT
cdr3_aa: CASSSPAVRADTQYF

clone_size: NA
cdr3_length: 13
j_call: TRBJ1-2
d_call: NA
v_call: TRBV5-1
cdr3_nt: TGCGCCAGCAGCTTCATCTTAGGGGATGGCTACACCTTC
cdr3_aa: CASSFILGDGYTF

clone_size: few
cdr3_length: 17
j_call: TRBJ2-3
d_call: TRBD1
v_call: TRBV15
cdr3_nt: TGTGCCACCAGCAGGACTACAGGGGGCGCCGGCACAGATACGCAGTATTTT
cdr3_aa: CATSRTTGGAGTDTQYF

clone_size: few
cdr3_length: 15
j_call: TRBJ2-6
d_call: TRBD1
v_call: TRBV10-3
cdr3_nt: TGTGCCATCACCCCAGGGGGAAGTGGGGCCAACGTCCTGACTTTC
cdr3_aa: CAITPGGSGANVLTF